The 28 T cell receptor beta chains listed next were all sequenced from one sample in a study of identical twins. TCRdb called the 5' RACE reads again in MiXCR, with one record for every CDR3 protein. The sample comprises nearly 900,000 distinct CDR3 sequences, approximately 13% of which are singletons, and around 1.5% rests with the top ten. This sample also belongs to another study, concerning yellow fever vaccine responses in identical twins.

The sequencing sample was made of PBMCs. The receptors stem from a woman aged 18-29 years in good health.

This clonotype came up a few times. This chain links TRBV19 with TRBJ1-5; TRBD1 agrees at 9 bases. The V segment lost 5 bases and the J segment 2 bases; nucleotides outside the gene matches: 19. The CDR3 extends over 20 amino acids. From germline, CDR1 is LNHDA and CDR2 SQIVND (reference sequence). The CDR3 region is CASSLVAPGQGGGRNQPQHF. DNA of the CDR3: TGTGCCAGTAGTCTAGTCGCACCGGGACAGGGCGGCGGTCGCAATCAGCCCCAGCATTTT. Full variable domain (missing parts from reference TRBV19 and TRBJ1-5): DGGITQSPKYLFRKEGQNVTLSCEQNLNHDAMYWYRQDPGQGLRLIYYSQIVNDFQKGDIAEGYSVSREKKESFPLTVTSAQKNPTAFYLCASSLVAPGQGGGRNQPQHFGDGTRLSIL.

This clonotype was found a few times. CDR3 protein: CASSLESPSGELFF. CDR3 in DNA: TGCGCCAGCAGCTTGGAGTCTCCCTCCGGGGAGCTGTTTTTT. V and J are TRBV5-1 and TRBJ2-2; D is undetermined. Trimming pared 0 bases from V and 6 bases from J, leaving 9 bases between. The CDR3 is 14 residues long. Germline lookup yields CDR1 SGHRS and CDR2 YFSETQ.

This clonotype was recorded many times. The genes are TRBV27 and TRBJ2-2; 7 nucleotides align to TRBD1. J was trimmed by 4 bases and V by 3 bases; bases with no gene match: 5. The CDR3 extends over 15 amino acids. The V gene's germline CDR1 is MNHEY and CDR2 SMNVEV (reference sequence). The CDR3 coding sequence is TGTGCCAGCAGTTTCACAGGGGTCAGCACCGGGGAGCTGTTTTTT. Residues: CASSFTGVSTGELFF.

This rearrangement joins TRBV3-1 to TRBJ2-4, with D unclear. Germline V lookup: CDR1 LGHDT, CDR2 YNNKEL (reference sequence). Trimming shortened V by 1 base and J by 8 bases, and 9 bases separated the two germline ends. CDR3 length: 13 amino acids. The CDR3: CASSQVLKDIQYF. In DNA, the CDR3 is TGTGCCAGCAGCCAAGTTTTGAAGGACATTCAGTACTTC.

This clonotype occurred a few times. The genes are TRBV7-8 and TRBJ1-3, with no clear D. The CDR3 sequence is 17 residues long. V was trimmed by 3 bases and J by 0 bases, leaving 15 bases between them. The germline CDR1 and CDR2 sequences are SGHVS and FQNEAQ. CDR3: CASSLEGSRSSGNTIYF. CDR3 nucleotides: TGTGCCAGCAGCTTGGAGGGATCAAGGTCCTCTGGAAACACCATATATTTT.

The V call is TRBV10-3, the J call TRBJ2-7; 11 positions match TRBD2. The germline V gene has CDR1 ENHRY and CDR2 SYGVKD. The trim removed 6 bases at V and 1 base at J, leaving 2 bases unmatched. The CDR3 has 14 residues. The CDR3 coding sequence is TGTGCCATCAGCCGACTAGCGGGGTCCTACGAGCAGTACTTC. Encoded protein: CAISRLAGSYEQYF.

This sequence joins TRBV6-5 and TRBJ2-6, with D tentatively TRBD1 (5 bases). V was cut by 0 bases and J by 2 bases, with 11 bases left in between. Germline V gives CDR1 MNHEY, CDR2 SVGAGI. The CDR3 runs to 17 residues. The CDR3 region is CASSYSGDSTGANVLTF. The DNA for the CDR3 is TGTGCCAGCAGTTACTCGGGTGACAGCACTGGGGCCAACGTCCTGACTTTC.

This clonotype was seen a few times. CDR3 coding DNA: TGTGCCAGCAGCTCGAGGGTAAACTTTTCACCCCTCCACTTT. It translates to CASSSRVNFSPLHF. This chain links TRBV7-2 with TRBJ1-6; D is unresolved. Trimming took 4 bases from V and 9 from J, leaving 13 bases between them. The CDR3 contains 14 residues. Germline V CDR1 and CDR2: SGHTA, FQGNSA.

The sample holds many counts of this clonotype. The chain links TRBV21-1 to TRBJ1-1; the table's D call of TRBD1 was not tested on the DNA. TRBV21-1 is tagged as a pseudogene. The CDR3 runs 15 residues. CDR3 in amino acids: CASSGRARENTEAFF. In DNA form, the CDR3 reads TGTGCCAGCAGCGGTAGGGCCAGGGAGAACACTGAAGCTTTCTTT.

This clonotype has only a few counts. The chain combines TRBV4-1 with TRBJ2-1; D not certain. The CDR3 length is 17 residues. V lost 4 bases, J lost 5 bases, and 21 bases lay in between. Per germline, CDR1 MGHRA and CDR2 YSYEKL. CDR3 loop: CASSPVVGLGSHNEQFF. CDR3 nucleotides: TGCGCCAGCAGCCCGGTCGTAGGGCTAGGGTCCCACAATGAGCAGTTCTTC.

The sample holds many counts of this clonotype. The rearrangement joins TRBV25-1 to TRBJ2-3; possible D gene TRBD2, 6 bases. Trimming stripped 3 bases from V and 5 bases from J, with 9 bases between. The CDR3 has 13 residues. The germline V gene has CDR1 MGHDK and CDR2 SYGVNS. CDR3 nucleotides: TGTGCCAGCAGTGAGGGTAGCGGAGATACGCAGTATTTT. Its protein is CASSEGSGDTQYF.

This clonotype has a handful of counts. J is TRBJ2-1 and V is TRBV12-3 or TRBV12-4; a weak D match, TRBD2 (7 bases). V lost 2 bases, J lost 0 bases, and 11 bases lay in between. CDR3 length: 16 residues. CDR3 amino acids: CASSLRGGGSYNEQFF. CDR3 in DNA: TGTGCCAGCAGTTTAAGGGGAGGGGGCTCCTACAATGAGCAGTTCTTC.

The chain carries TRBV29-1 and TRBJ1-1; D is possibly TRBD1 (5 bases). The germline V and J ends were trimmed by 6 bases and 1 base, with 6 bases remaining between them. Germline V gives CDR1 SQVTM, CDR2 ANQGSEA. The CDR3 spans 11 residues. The CDR3 loop reads CSVQENTEAFF. CDR3 DNA: TGCAGCGTACAGGAGAACACTGAAGCTTTCTTT.

There are a few counts of this clonotype. J is TRBJ2-7 and V is TRBV6-1; TRBD1 or TRBD2 may be the D gene (6 bases each). Germline CDR1 is MNHNS and CDR2 is SASEGT. Trimming left V 1 base short and J 3 bases short, with 10 bases between. This CDR3 is built from 14 residues. CDR3 amino acids: CASSEDGGRYEQYV. DNA for the CDR3: TGTGCCAGCAGTGAAGACGGGGGCCGCTACGAGCAGTACGTC.

The sample holds many counts of this clonotype. The chain couples TRBV12-3 or TRBV12-4 to TRBJ1-5, with 9 bases aligning to TRBD1. The CDR3 length is 16 residues. The V gene end was trimmed by 4 bases and the J gene end by 1 base; junction bases not matched to a gene: 5. The CDR3 DNA reads as TGTGCCAGCAGTTACGGACAGGGGAAGAGCAATCAGCCCCAGCATTTT. This encodes CASSYGQGKSNQPQHF.

This clonotype was observed at least ten times. V usage is TRBV12-3 or TRBV12-4 and J usage is TRBJ2-5; no firm D call. With 3 bases removed from V and 1 base from J, the gap between germline ends came to 3 bases. The CDR3 sequence is 12 residues long. CDR3 in DNA: TGTGCCAGCAGTTTTTTCCAAGAGACCCAGTACTTC. It specifies CASSFFQETQYF.

This clonotype was counted a few times. This chain connects TRBV5-1 to TRBJ1-5, with 7 bases aligning to TRBD1. The germline V gene encodes CDR1 SGHRS and CDR2 YFSETQ. Unmatched junction bases numbered 4, after V lost 0 bases and J lost 7 bases. CDR3 length equals 14 residues. CDR3 sequence reads: CASSLESGGQPQHF. The CDR3 nucleotides are TGCGCCAGCAGCTTGGAGTCAGGGGGGCAGCCCCAGCATTTT.

This chain connects TRBV6-1 to TRBJ2-5; TRBD1 matches 8 bases. The germline gives CDR1 MNHNS, CDR2 SASEGT. CDR3 length: 16 residues. Germline trimming cut 7 bases from V and 4 bases from J; bases unmatched to any gene: 14. The CDR3 spells CASTRPDRAGLETQYF. CDR3 nucleotide sequence: TGTGCCAGCACACGGCCGGACAGGGCAGGATTAGAGACCCAGTACTTC.

As regards this clonotype: A much larger clone lies a single base off, so this may be a read error. The V and J genes are TRBV28 and TRBJ2-7, with unresolved D. The V end was cut by 4 bases, the J end by 5 bases, with 3 bases between. The germline V gene encodes CDR1 MDHEN and CDR2 SYDVKM. The CDR3 spans 10 residues. The CDR3 here is CASSSDEQYF. CDR3 in DNA: TGTGCCAGCAGTTCCGACGAGCAGTACTTC.

This sequence joins TRBV10-3 and TRBJ2-3; D gene ambiguous. The germline V gene encodes CDR1 ENHRY and CDR2 SYGVKD. The CDR3 has 14 residues. V was cut by 10 bases and J by 4 bases, with 18 bases left in between. CDR3 sequence reads: CATGLSNAADTQYF. CDR3 sequence (DNA): TGTGCCACCGGGCTCTCCAACGCCGCAGATACGCAGTATTTT.

This clonotype appeared a few times. This chain joins TRBV13 and TRBJ1-6; tentatively, D is TRBD1 (5 bases). V lost 4 bases and J 3 bases, leaving 10 bases between the germline ends. Germline CDR1 reads PRHDT; CDR2 reads FYEKMQ (reference sequence). This CDR3 region has 15 residues. CDR3 loop: CASSSLTDYNSPLHF. The CDR3 DNA reads TGTGCCAGCAGCTCCCTGACAGACTATAATTCACCCCTCCACTTT.

This clonotype was counted a few times. V usage is TRBV7-8 and J usage is TRBJ2-3; a weak D match, TRBD2 (5 bases). Trimming cost V 2 bases and J 0 bases, with 12 bases left between them. The length of the CDR3 is 16 residues. Germline CDR1 is SGHVS and CDR2 is FQNEAQ. The CDR3 protein is CASSLYGRTSTDTQYF. CDR3 sequence (DNA): TGTGCCAGCAGCTTATATGGGCGGACTAGCACAGATACGCAGTATTTT.

The J gene is TRBJ2-1, the V gene TRBV24-1, with 9 positions matching TRBD2. J gave up 8 bases and V 6 bases, and 10 bases lay outside the gene matches. CDR3 size: 15 residues. From germline, CDR1 is KGHDR and CDR2 SFDVKD. The CDR3 spells CATSSSSGRWDEQFF. CDR3 nucleotide sequence: TGTGCCACCAGTTCATCCAGCGGGAGGTGGGATGAGCAGTTCTTC.

The genes are TRBV7-9 and TRBJ2-7; the match to TRBD1 covers 9 bases. Germline V lookup: CDR1 SEHNR, CDR2 FQNEAQ (reference sequence). Trimming cost V 0 bases and J 1 base; bases outside gene matches: 4. The CDR3 sequence is 16 residues long. The CDR3 reads CASSLAAGQGSYEQYF. The CDR3, as DNA: TGTGCCAGCAGCTTAGCGGCGGGACAGGGTTCCTACGAGCAGTACTTC.

The chain links TRBV21-1 to TRBJ2-3; the table's D call TRBD2 went unverified against the DNA. TRBV21-1 is reported as a pseudogene. The CDR3 sequence is 13 residues long. CDR3 sequence: CASPGLAWNTQYF. Written as DNA, the CDR3 is TGTGCCAGCCCGGGACTAGCGTGGAATACGCAGTATTTT.

This clonotype was seen ten or more times. CDR3 bases: TGTGCCAGCAGTGGGGGGACACTCAATCAGCCCCAGCATTTT. Translating gives CASSGGTLNQPQHF. J is TRBJ1-5 and V is TRBV12-3 or TRBV12-4, with D possibly TRBD1 on 6 matching bases. V lost 5 bases and J 3 bases, leaving 11 bases between the germline ends. This CDR3 contains 14 residues.

This clonotype was observed a few times. This chain joins TRBV11-2 and TRBJ2-7; 8 positions match TRBD1. This CDR3 contains 20 residues. The V gene end was trimmed by 4 bases and the J gene end by 4 bases; junction bases not matched to a gene: 24. Germline lookup yields CDR1 SGHAT and CDR2 FQNNGV. The CDR3 here is CASSSPVDRERAGNRYEQYF. The DNA for the CDR3 is TGTGCCAGCAGCTCCCCCGTGGACAGGGAGAGGGCGGGAAATAGGTACGAGCAGTACTTC.

This clonotype was seen a handful of times. V is TRBV7-7 and J is TRBJ2-7; TRBD1 aligns across 7 bases. With 5 bases clipped from V and 0 bases from J, the junction kept 4 bases outside the gene matches. This CDR3 has 14 amino acids. Germline assignment: CDR1 SSHAT and CDR2 FNYEAQ (reference sequence). CDR3 coding DNA: TGTGCCAGCAGCATAGACAGGGACTCCTACGAGCAGTACTTC. This sequence encodes CASSIDRDSYEQYF. Supplemented by reference TRBV7-7 and TRBJ2-7, the full variable domain reads GAGVSQSPRYKVTKRGQDVTLRCDPISSHATLYWYQQALGQGPEFLTYFNYEAQPDKSGLPSDRFSAERPEGSISTLTIQRTEQRDSAMYRCASSIDRDSYEQYFGPGTRLTVT.